This paragraph covers one TCR beta chain sequence. Its antigen is still unknown. Base qualities were left out, and no much larger clone turns up one base away. This sample is drawn from a study of OX40 agonist ivuxolimab in advanced cancers. Study-level background: Ivuxolimab, which targeted the costimulatory receptor OX40 (CD134), was an agonistic, fully human IgG2 monoclonal antibody. Intravenous ivuxolimab was administered to patients every 2 weeks at six dose levels: 0.01, 0.1, 0.3, 1.5, 3 and 10 mg/kg. Among the approximately 54 dose-escalation patients, roughly 20 had hepatocellular carcinoma, 15 or so melanoma, 9 renal cell carcinoma and 9 head and neck cancer. A male proportion of roughly 80% and a mean age of around 60 years, ranging from 23 to 79, were recorded for the dose-escalation cohort. Patients were allowed to have had prior anti-PD-1, anti-PD-L1 or anti-CTLA-4 therapy, and approximately 40% of the dose-escalation patients had been treated with checkpoint inhibitors. Partial responses occurred in three dose-escalation patients: two with cutaneous melanoma and one with hepatocellular carcinoma. Peripheral TCRbeta sequencing was intended to test whether TCR sequence diversity was altered and clonal T-cell expansion was caused by ivuxolimab. The paper describes the monotherapy dose-escalation part (N of about 47 patients) of the phase I trial of ivuxolimab. Results and caveats for the whole study, not just this receptor: In partial responders in the 0.1-3.0 mg/kg groups, normalized peripheral clonal expansion was found to be among the lowest, especially among CD8+ T cells. After ivuxolimab, more expanded clones were found on average in CD8+ T cells than in CD4+ T cells. Which antigens the clonally expanded peripheral T cells were specific for was not determined. Clonal expansion of both CD4+ and CD8+ blood T cells was observed from baseline to week 6 at doses 0.1 to 3.0 mg/kg. Low levels of normalized T-cell clonal expansion were also shown by some nonresponding patients.

The germline V gene sets CDR1 to MNHEY and CDR2 to SVGAGI. V trim: 6 bases; J trim: 7 bases; unmatched bases: 4. The CDR3, from cysteine to phenylalanine, totals 14 residues. Left in the record is the CDR3 DNA by itself, 42 bases read in frame from the first base. The trial excluded patients who had a history of autoimmune disease or who were on systemic immunosuppression. In every dose cohort, peripheral blood was drawn for TCR sequencing at baseline, cycle 4 day 1, and cycle 7 day 1. Samples were obtained from an open-label, multicenter, first-in-human phase I dose-escalation trial of ivuxolimab. Adults with locally advanced or metastatic head and neck squamous cell, hepatocellular, melanoma or renal cell carcinoma were enrolled in the trial. CD4+ and CD8+ T cells were sorted separately from peripheral blood before TCR sequencing. For sequencing of the TCRbeta CDR3 region, genomic DNA was extracted from the sorted cells. TCRbeta CDR3 regions were sequenced using the immunoSEQ Assay. Held by TCRdb, this immuneACCESS table contains in-frame sequences only and omits some clones. Under half of the omission traces to an unresolved V gene where checked; the cause of the rest is unknown. In this sample the table shows about 79,000 clones, 90% of which occur a single time. Of the sample, less than 0.35% falls within the top ten clones.

The origin of this receptor is an adult with an advanced solid tumor such as melanoma, head and neck, liver or kidney cancer. The sequencing here drew on CD4+ or CD8+ T cells sorted from blood, taken in a trial of the OX40 agonist ivuxolimab. The chain uses TRBV6-5 and TRBJ1-6, with 9 bases matching TRBD1. The encoded CDR3 is CASRKDRGNSPLHF. Read as DNA, the sequence is TGTGCCAGCAGAAAGGACAGGGGAAATTCACCCCTCCACTTT.